This T cell receptor beta chain emerged from a study of cytomegalovirus exposure and HLA in healthy donors. The CDR3 consists of 13 residues. Trimming cost V 7 bases and J 4 bases, with 16 bases left between them. CDR1 SQVTM and CDR2 ANQGSEA come from the germline V gene. Whole-study results and caveats: Accurate predictions that matched the HLA-A and HLA-B alleles of most subjects were reportedly made from TCR beta sequences. Later, an analysis found that common viral pathogens appeared to be linked with several of the most significant clusters.

It was healthy bone marrow donors who served as donors. The PCR was carried out with 60 Vbeta primers and 13 Jbeta primers. The repertoire was sequenced with immunoSEQ multiplex PCR; TCRdb's copy has only in-frame clones and lacks some. The table lists 45,000 or so clones. Points on this clone: The antigen is not known.

The genes are TRBV29-1 and TRBJ1-2; D perhaps matches TRBD1 (5 bases). This TCR was sampled from a male donor in good health and CMV-seronegative. Source material: PBMCs. The CDR3, as DNA: TGCAGCGGGGGGGGTAGGAACGGCTATGGCTACACCTTC. Its translation: CSGGGRNGYGYTF. The whole variable domain, filled in from reference TRBV29-1 and TRBJ1-2, reads SAVISQKPSRDICQRGTSLTIQCQVDSQVTMMFWYRQQPGQSLTLIATANQGSEATYESGFVIDKFPISRPNLTFSTLTVSNMSPEDSSIYLCSGGGRNGYGYTFGSGTRLTVV.